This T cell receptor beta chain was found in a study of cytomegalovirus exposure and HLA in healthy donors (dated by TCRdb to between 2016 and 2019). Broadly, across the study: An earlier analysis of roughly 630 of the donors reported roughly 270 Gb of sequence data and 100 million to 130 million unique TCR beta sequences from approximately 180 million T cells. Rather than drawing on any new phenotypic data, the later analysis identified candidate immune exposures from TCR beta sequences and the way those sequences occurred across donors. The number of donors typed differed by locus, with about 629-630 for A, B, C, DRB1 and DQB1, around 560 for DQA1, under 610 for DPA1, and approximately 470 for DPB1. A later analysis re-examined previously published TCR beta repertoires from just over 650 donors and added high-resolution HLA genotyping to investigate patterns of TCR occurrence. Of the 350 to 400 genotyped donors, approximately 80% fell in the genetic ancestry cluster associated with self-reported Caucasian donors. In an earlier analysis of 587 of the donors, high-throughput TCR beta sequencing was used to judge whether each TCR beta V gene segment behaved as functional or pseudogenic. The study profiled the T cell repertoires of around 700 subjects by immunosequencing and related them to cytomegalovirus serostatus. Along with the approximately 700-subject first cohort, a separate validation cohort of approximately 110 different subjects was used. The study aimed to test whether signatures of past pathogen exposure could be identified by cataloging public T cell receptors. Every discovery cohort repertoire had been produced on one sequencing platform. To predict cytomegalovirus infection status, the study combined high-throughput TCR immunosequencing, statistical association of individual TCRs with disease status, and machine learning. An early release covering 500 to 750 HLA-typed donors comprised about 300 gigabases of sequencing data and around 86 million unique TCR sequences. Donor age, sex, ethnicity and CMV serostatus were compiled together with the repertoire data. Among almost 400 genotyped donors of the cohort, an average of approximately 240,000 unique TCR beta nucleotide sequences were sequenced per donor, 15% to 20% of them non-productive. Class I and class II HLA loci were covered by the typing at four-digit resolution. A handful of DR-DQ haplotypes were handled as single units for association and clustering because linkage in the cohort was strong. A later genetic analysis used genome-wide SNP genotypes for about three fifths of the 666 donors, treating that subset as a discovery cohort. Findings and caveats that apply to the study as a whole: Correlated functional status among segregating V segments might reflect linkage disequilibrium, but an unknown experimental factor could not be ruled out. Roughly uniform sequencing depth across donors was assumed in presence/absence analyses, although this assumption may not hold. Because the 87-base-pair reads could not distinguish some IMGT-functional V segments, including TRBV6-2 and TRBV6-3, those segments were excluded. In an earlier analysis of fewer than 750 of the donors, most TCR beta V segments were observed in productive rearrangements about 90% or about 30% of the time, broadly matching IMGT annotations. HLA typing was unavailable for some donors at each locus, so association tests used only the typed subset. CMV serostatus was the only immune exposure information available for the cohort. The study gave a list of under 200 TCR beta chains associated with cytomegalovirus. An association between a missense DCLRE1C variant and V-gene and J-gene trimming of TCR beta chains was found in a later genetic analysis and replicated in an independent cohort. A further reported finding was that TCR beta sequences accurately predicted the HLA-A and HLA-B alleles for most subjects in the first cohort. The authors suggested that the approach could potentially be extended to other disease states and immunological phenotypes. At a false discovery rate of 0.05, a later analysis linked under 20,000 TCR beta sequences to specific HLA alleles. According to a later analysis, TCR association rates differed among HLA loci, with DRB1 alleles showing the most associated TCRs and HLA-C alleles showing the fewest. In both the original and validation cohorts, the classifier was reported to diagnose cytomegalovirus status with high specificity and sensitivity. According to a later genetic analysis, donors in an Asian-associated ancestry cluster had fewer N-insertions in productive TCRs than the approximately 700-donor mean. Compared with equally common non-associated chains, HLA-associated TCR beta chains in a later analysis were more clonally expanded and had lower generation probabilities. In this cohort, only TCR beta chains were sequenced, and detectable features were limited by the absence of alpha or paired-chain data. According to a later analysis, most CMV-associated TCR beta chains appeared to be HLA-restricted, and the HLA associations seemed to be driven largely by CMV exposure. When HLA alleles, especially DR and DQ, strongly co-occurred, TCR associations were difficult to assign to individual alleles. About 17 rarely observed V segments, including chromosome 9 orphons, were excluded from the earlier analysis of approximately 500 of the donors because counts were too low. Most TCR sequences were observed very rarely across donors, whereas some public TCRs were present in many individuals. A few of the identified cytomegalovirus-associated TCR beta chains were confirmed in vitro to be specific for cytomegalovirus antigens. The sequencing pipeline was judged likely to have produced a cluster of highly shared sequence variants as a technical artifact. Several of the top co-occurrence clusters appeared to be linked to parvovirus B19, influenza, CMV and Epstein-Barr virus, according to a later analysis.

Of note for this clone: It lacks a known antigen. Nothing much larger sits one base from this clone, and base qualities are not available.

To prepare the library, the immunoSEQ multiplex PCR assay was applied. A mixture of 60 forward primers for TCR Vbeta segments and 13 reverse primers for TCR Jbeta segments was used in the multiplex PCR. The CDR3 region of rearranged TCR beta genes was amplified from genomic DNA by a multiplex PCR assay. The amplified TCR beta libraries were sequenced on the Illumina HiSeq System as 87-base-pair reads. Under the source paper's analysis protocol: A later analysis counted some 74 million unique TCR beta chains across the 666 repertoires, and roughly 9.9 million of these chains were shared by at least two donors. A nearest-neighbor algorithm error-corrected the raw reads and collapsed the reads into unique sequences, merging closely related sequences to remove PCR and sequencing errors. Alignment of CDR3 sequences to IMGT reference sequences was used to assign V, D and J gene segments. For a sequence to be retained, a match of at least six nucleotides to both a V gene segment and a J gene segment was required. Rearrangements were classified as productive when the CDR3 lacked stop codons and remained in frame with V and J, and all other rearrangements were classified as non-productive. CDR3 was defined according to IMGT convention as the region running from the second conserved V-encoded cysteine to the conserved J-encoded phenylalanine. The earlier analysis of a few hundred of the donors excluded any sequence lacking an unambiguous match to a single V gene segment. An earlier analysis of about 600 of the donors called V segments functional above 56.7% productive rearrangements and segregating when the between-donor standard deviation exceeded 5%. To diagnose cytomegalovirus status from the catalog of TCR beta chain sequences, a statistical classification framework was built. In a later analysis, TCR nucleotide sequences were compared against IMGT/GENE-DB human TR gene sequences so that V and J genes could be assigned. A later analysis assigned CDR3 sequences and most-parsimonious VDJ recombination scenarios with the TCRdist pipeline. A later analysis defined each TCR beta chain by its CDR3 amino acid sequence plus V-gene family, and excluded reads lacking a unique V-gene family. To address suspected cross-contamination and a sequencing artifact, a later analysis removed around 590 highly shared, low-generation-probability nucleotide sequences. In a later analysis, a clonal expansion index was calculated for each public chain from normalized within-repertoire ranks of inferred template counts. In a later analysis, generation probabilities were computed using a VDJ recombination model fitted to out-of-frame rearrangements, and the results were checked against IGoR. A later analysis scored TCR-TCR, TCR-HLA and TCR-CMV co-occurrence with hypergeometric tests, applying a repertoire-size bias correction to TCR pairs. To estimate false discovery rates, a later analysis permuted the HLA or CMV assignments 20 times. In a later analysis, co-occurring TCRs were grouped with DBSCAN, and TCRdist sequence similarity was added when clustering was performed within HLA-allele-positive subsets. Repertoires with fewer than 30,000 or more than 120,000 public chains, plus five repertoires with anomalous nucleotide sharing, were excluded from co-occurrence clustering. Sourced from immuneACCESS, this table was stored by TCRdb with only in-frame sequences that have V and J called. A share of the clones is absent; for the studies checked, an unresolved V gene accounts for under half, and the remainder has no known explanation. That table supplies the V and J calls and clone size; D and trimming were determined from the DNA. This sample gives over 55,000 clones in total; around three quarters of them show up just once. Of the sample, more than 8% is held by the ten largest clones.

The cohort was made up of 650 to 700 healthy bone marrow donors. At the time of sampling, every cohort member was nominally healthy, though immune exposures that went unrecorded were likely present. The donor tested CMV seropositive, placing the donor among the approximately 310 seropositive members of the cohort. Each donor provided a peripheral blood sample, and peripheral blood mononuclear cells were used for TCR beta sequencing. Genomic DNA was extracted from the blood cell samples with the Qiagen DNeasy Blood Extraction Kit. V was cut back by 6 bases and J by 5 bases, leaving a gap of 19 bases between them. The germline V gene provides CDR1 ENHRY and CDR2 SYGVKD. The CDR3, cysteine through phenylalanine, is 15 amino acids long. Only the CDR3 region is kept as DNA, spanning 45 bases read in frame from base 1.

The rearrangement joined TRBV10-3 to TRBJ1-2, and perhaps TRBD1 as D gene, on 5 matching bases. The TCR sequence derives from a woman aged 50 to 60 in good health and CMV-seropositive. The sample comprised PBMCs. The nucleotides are TGTGCCATCAGCCCCGTGGATGGGACTCCATATGGCTACACCTTC. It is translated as CAISPVDGTPYGYTF.